A selection of T cell receptor beta chains follows, all from one sample in a study of blood T cell repertoires in COVID-19. The table came from immunoSEQ multiplex PCR; TCRdb's copy has only in-frame clones and leaves some out. Of roughly 100,000 clones detected, about four fifths appear once; the ten largest clones hold about a sixth. The sample was peripheral blood. These receptors all stem from a woman aged 80 or over with active or convalescent COVID-19. The CDR3 runs from the conserved cysteine through the conserved F or W. D genes are given only for firm matches. Some rows mark clone size as missing; the rest say once, few, many or name a class of expanded clone.

length | D | J | V | size | CDR3 | DNA
17 | TRBD2 | TRBJ2-1 | TRBV7-2 | - | CASSPNSGRISYNEQFF | TGTGCCAGCAGCCCGAATAGCGGGAGGATCTCCTACAATGAGCAGTTCTTC
13 | - | TRBJ1-6 | TRBV12-3/TRBV12-4 | few | CASRPQGASPLHF | TGTGCCAGCAGACCACAGGGTGCTTCACCCCTCCACTTT
14 | TRBD1 | TRBJ1-1 | TRBV3-1/TRBV3-2 | - | CASSPRDRWTEAFF | TGTGCCAGCAGCCCCCGGGACAGGTGGACTGAAGCTTTCTTT
15 | TRBD2 | TRBJ2-1 | TRBV4-3 | - | CASSDGTSGYNEQFF | TGCGCCAGCAGCGATGGGACTAGCGGTTACAATGAGCAGTTCTTC
15 | - | TRBJ2-7 | TRBV11-2 | - | CASSYLRRLTYEQYF | TGTGCCAGCAGCTATCTTCGGCGACTTACCTACGAGCAGTACTTC
16 | - | TRBJ1-4 | TRBV19 | - | CASSITALATNEKLFF | TGTGCCAGTAGTATAACAGCCCTTGCAACTAATGAAAAACTGTTTTTT
12 | - | TRBJ2-3 | TRBV7-9 | - | CASSLEAAKQYF | TGTGCCAGCAGCTTAGAAGCGGCTAAGCAGTATTTT
14 | - | TRBJ2-5 | TRBV4-3 | - | CASSQDYYQETQYF | TGCGCCAGCAGCCAAGACTACTACCAAGAGACCCAGTACTTC
16 | TRBD1 | TRBJ1-5 | TRBV28 | - | CASSLWAGGKNQPQHF | TGTGCCAGCAGTTTATGGGCAGGGGGGAAAAATCAGCCCCAGCATTTT
16 | TRBD2 | TRBJ2-5 | TRBV6-5 | - | CASSYSLAGDQETQYF | TGTGCCAGCAGTTACTCGCTAGCGGGGGACCAAGAGACCCAGTACTTC
15 | - | TRBJ2-7 | TRBV6-5 | - | CASSSSDSNHYEQYF | TGTGCCAGCAGTTCTTCCGACTCAAATCATTACGAGCAGTACTTC
16 | TRBD1 | TRBJ2-1 | TRBV24-1 | - | CATSGGTAAAYNEQFF | TGTGCCACCAGTGGTGGGACAGCCGCTGCCTACAATGAGCAGTTCTTC
12 | - | TRBJ2-7 | TRBV29-1 | many | CSVRSTDREQYF | TGCAGCGTACGATCGACAGACCGCGAGCAGTACTTC
15 | TRBD1 | TRBJ2-1 | TRBV28 | - | CASSRSLQGRNEQFF | TGTGCCAGCAGTCGTAGTCTACAGGGGCGCAATGAGCAGTTCTTC
16 | TRBD2 | TRBJ2-3 | TRBV6-5 | - | CASSYHTGGGADTQYF | TGTGCCAGCAGTTACCACACGGGAGGGGGGGCAGATACGCAGTATTTT
11 | - | TRBJ2-1 | TRBV20-1 | - | CSAGGAWEQFF | TGCAGTGCTGGAGGGGCCTGGGAGCAGTTCTTC